This note documents a single TCR beta chain sequence. Its antigen is not known. Through template switching, a universal primer site was introduced, and the cDNA contained unique molecular identifiers. TCRdb ran MiXCR on the 5' RACE reads and lists one entry per CDR3 protein. The table includes 300,000 to 400,000 distinct CDR3 sequences, approximately 8.7% detected once. This entry is derived from a study of identical twins. General observations from the study: Conclusions came from cross-sectional statistical analysis, not from following the same donors. The study found weaker excess twin sharing in beta out-of-frame sequences.

V lost 0 bases and J 1 base, leaving 7 bases between the germline ends. The CDR3 totals 14 residues. Germline V gives CDR1 SQVTM, CDR2 ANQGSEA. The TCR originated in a woman aged 50 to 65 in good health. This chain joins TRBV29-1 and TRBJ2-1; D uncertain. Sequencing used naive T cells sorted from blood. The DNA of the CDR3 is TGCAGCGTTGAAGAGGGTAGGTCCTACAATGAGCAGTTCTTC. Translated, it gives CSVEEGRSYNEQFF.